Shown below are 9 T cell receptor beta chains from a single sample sequenced in a study of graft-versus-host responses after intestinal transplantation. Some clones are missing from TCRdb's copy, which holds only in-frame ones; the method was immunoSEQ multiplex PCR. The sample includes about 39,000 clones, about 94% of them seen just once. These receptors are not linked to any known antigen. The source was unstimulated CD8+ T cells sorted from spleen or lymph node cells, collected before transplant. The receptors come from a human donor who was the organ donor for an intestinal transplant.

The rearrangement links TRBV10-3 to TRBJ1-1, with 12 bases aligning to TRBD1. Looked up from germline, CDR1 is ENHRY and CDR2 is SYGVKD. After removal of 10 bases from V and 1 base from J, the junction contained 7 bases not matched to a gene. The CDR3 is 15 amino acids. This chain's CDR3 is CATRPGQGANTEAFF. For the CDR3, the DNA is TGTGCCACCCGACCGGGACAGGGGGCGAACACTGAAGCTTTCTTT.

The DNA for the CDR3 is TGTGCCAGCAGCTTATCCCCCTACGAGCCGGAGCAGTACTTC. Its protein is CASSLSPYEPEQYF. The gene calls are TRBV7-6 and TRBJ2-7, with D unclear. The CDR3 runs to 14 residues. V was cut by 2 bases and J by 7 bases, with 15 bases left in between. CDR1 is SGHVS, CDR2 FNYEAQ, per germline.

The V and J genes are TRBV19 and TRBJ2-1; 8 nucleotides line up with TRBD2. V was pared by 3 bases and J by 1 base, with 2 bases of the junction left unmatched. This CDR3 is 15 amino acids long. Germline V gives CDR1 LNHDA, CDR2 SQIVND (reference sequence). The CDR3 DNA reads TGTGCCAGTAGTATCGTAGCGGGATCCTACAATGAGCAGTTCTTC. It is translated as CASSIVAGSYNEQFF. The full variable domain, its missing parts supplied by reference TRBV19 and TRBJ2-1, is DGGITQSPKYLFRKEGQNVTLSCEQNLNHDAMYWYRQDPGQGLRLIYYSQIVNDFQKGDIAEGYSVSREKKESFPLTVTSAQKNPTAFYLCASSIVAGSYNEQFFGPGTRLTVL.

The chain uses TRBV27 and TRBJ2-3; unclear D gene. The CDR3 totals 12 residues. V lost 4 bases, J lost 5 bases, and 7 bases lay in between. CDR1 and CDR2 from the germline V gene are MNHEY and SMNVEV (reference sequence). The CDR3 sequence is CASSSFEDTQYF. DNA for the CDR3: TGTGCCAGCAGTTCCTTCGAAGATACGCAGTATTTT.

The rearrangement joins TRBV6-5 to TRBJ2-3, with TRBD2 matching over 8 bases. The CDR3 extends over 15 amino acids. V gave up 5 bases and J gave up 3 bases; unmatched junction bases: 7. Germline V gene data show CDR1 as MNHEY and CDR2 as SVGAGI. CDR3 coding DNA: TGTGCCAGCAGTACAGCGGGAGTTGGTACAGATACGCAGTATTTT. Protein sequence: CASSTAGVGTDTQYF.

The chain links TRBV4-1 to TRBJ1-5; a possible D gene is TRBD1 (5 bases). Germline V gene data show CDR1 as MGHRA and CDR2 as YSYEKL. The CDR3 has 16 residues. V lost 2 bases and J lost 4, with 15 bases in between. In DNA, the CDR3 is TGCGCCAGCAGCCAAAACCCGGGGGTCATAAATCAGCCCCAGCATTTT. Encoded protein: CASSQNPGVINQPQHF.

The genes are TRBV6-6 and TRBJ1-5; D remains unclear. The CDR3 loop spans 14 amino acids. Germline values: CDR1 MNHNY, CDR2 SVGAGI (reference sequence). V shed 0 bases and J shed 5 bases, with 8 bases lying between them. CDR3 coding DNA: TGTGCCAGCAGTTACTCTGCAGGTTATCAGCCCCAGCATTTT. It translates to CASSYSAGYQPQHF.

The V gene is TRBV6-1, the J gene TRBJ2-7; 7 bases match TRBD2. Per the germline V gene, CDR1 is MNHNS and CDR2 is SASEGT. V lost 7 bases and J lost 2; bases outside the gene matches: 8. This CDR3 contains 14 residues. CDR3 sequence: CASTIAGHTYEQYF. The DNA for the CDR3 is TGTGCCAGCACCATAGCGGGTCATACCTACGAGCAGTACTTC.

V usage is TRBV28 and J usage is TRBJ2-7; 7 bases are shared with TRBD1. The V gene end was trimmed by 6 bases and the J gene end by 2 bases; junction bases not matched to a gene: 13. The CDR3 runs to 16 residues. Per the germline V gene, CDR1 is MDHEN and CDR2 is SYDVKM. The CDR3 reads CASSLTSGTAPYEQYF. The CDR3 bases are TGTGCCAGCAGCCTCACTTCCGGGACAGCCCCCTACGAGCAGTACTTC. Filled out from reference TRBV28 and TRBJ2-7, the complete variable domain reads DVKVTQSSRYLVKRTGEKVFLECVQDMDHENMFWYRQDPGLGLRLIYFSYDVKMKEKGDIPEGYSVSREKKERFSLILESASTNQTSMYLCASSLTSGTAPYEQYFGPGTRLTVT.